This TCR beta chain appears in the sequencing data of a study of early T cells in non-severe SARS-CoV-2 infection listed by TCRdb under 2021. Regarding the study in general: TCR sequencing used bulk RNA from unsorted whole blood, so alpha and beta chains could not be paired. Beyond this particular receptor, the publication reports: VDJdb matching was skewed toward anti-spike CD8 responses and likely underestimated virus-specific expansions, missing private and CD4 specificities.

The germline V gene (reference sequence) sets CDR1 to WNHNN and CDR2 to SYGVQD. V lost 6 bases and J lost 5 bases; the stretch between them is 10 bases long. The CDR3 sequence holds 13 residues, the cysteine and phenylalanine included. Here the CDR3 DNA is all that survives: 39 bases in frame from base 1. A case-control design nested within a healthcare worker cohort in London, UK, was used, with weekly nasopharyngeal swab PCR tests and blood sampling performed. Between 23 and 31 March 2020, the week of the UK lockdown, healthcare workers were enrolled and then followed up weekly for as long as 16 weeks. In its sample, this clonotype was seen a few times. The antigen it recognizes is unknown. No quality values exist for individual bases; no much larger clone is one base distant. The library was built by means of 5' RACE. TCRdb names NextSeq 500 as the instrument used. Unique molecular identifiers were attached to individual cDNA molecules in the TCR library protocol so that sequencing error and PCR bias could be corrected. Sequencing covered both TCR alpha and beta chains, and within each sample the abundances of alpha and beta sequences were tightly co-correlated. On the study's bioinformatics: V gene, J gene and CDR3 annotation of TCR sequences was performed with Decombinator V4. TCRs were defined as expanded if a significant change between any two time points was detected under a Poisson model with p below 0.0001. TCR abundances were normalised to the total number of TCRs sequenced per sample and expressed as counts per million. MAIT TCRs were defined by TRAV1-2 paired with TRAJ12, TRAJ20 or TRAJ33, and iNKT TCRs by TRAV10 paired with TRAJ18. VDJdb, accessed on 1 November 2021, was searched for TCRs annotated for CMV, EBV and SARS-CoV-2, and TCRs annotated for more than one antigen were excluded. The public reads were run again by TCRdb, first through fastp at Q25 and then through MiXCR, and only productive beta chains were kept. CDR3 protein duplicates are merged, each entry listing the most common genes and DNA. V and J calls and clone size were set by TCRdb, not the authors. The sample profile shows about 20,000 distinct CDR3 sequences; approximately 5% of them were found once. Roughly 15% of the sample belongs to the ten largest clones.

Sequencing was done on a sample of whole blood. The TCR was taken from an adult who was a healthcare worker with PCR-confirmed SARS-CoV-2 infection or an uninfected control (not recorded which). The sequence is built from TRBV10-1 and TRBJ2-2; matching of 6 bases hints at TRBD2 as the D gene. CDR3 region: CASRAGGTGELFF. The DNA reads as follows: TGCGCCAGCAGAGCTGGGGGGACCGGGGAGCTGTTTTTT.